Listed below are T cell receptor beta chains from one sample, sequenced in a study of regulatory T cells in long-lasting Graves disease. TCRdb re-called the multiplex PCR reads through MiXCR, storing one row per CDR3 protein. Of more than 450,000 distinct CDR3 sequences in the sample, roughly 15% were seen once. This sample also belongs to another study, concerning T cells in Graves' hyperthyroidism and ophthalmopathy.

The specimen was peripheral blood mononuclear cells (PBMCs), collected at new diagnosis, from a patient treated with antithyroid drugs. These receptor sequences come from a man aged 40-49 years with Graves disease. CDR3s include the opening cysteine and the closing phenylalanine or tryptophan. The D gene is left open where the match is weak. The size field is filled for only some rows; it gives once, few, many or a size class.

>TRBD2|many|TRBV7-6|TRBJ2-3
CASSYLAGGPGTQYF
TGTGCCAGCAGCTATTTAGCGGGAGGGCCCGGTACGCAGTATTTT
>NA|few|TRBV11-3|TRBJ2-7
CASSRTRWSSYEQYF
TGTGCCAGCAGTCGGACGCGCTGGAGCTCCTACGAGCAGTACTTC
>NA|many|TRBV24-1|TRBJ2-1
CATSEGARSEQFF
TGTGCCACCAGTGAGGGGGCCAGGAGTGAGCAGTTCTTC
>NA|few|TRBV6-1|TRBJ1-3
CASSPWTVNSGNTIYF
TGTGCCAGCAGTCCCTGGACAGTGAACTCTGGAAACACCATATATTTT
>NA|many|TRBV27|TRBJ2-7
CASSLTSGGAYEQYF
TGTGCCAGCAGTTTAACATCCGGGGGAGCCTACGAGCAGTACTTC
>NA|few|TRBV7-2|TRBJ2-4
CASSPLRADIQYF
TGTGCCAGCAGCCCACTGAGGGCGGACATTCAGTACTTC
>TRBD2|few|TRBV24-1|TRBJ2-1
CATSDPTSGSYNEQFF
TGTGCCACCAGTGACCCTACTAGCGGGAGTTACAATGAGCAGTTCTTC
>TRBD2|many|TRBV20-1|TRBJ2-7
CSARLLAGPYEQYF
TGCAGTGCTAGGCTACTAGCGGGTCCCTACGAGCAGTACTTC
>NA|NA|TRBV3-1|TRBJ2-6
CASSSRQKHSGANVLTF
TGTGCCAGCAGCTCGCGACAAAAACACTCTGGGGCCAACGTCCTGACTTTC
>TRBD1|few|TRBV19|TRBJ1-5
CASSLDREDNQPQHF
TGTGCCAGTAGCCTCGACAGGGAGGACAATCAGCCCCAGCATTTT
>NA|many|TRBV6-5|TRBJ1-6
CASSYPMGSPLHF
TGTGCCAGCAGTTACCCGATGGGCTCACCCCTCCACTTT
>TRBD1|NA|TRBV6-1|TRBJ2-5
CASSGQGGQETQYF
TGTGCCAGCAGTGGACAGGGGGGCCAAGAGACCCAGTACTTC
>NA|NA|TRBV28|TRBJ2-2
CASSFPSSRQDSTGELFF
TGTGCCAGCAGTTTTCCCAGTTCCCGACAGGATAGCACCGGGGAGCTGTTTTTT
>TRBD1|many|TRBV27|TRBJ2-6
CASSPNIGQGLSGANVLTF
TGTGCCAGCAGTCCTAACATAGGACAGGGGCTGTCTGGGGCCAACGTCCTGACTTTC
>TRBD1|NA|TRBV20-1|TRBJ1-5
CSVRRGDRVSNQPQHF
TGCAGTGTTAGAAGGGGGGACAGGGTCAGCAATCAGCCCCAGCATTTT
>NA|many|TRBV24-1|TRBJ2-1
CATSDPEASSINEQFF
TGTGCCACCAGTGATCCTGAGGCTTCCTCCATCAATGAGCAGTTCTTC
>TRBD2|few|TRBV18|TRBJ2-3
CASSPTSGSDTQYF
TGTGCCAGCTCACCAACTAGCGGGTCAGATACGCAGTATTTT
>NA|few|TRBV27|TRBJ2-5
CASSPIPTTSKQRRGEETQYF
TGTGCCAGCAGCCCTATTCCCACCACTAGTAAGCAACGTCGGGGAGAAGAGACCCAGTACTTC
>TRBD2|few|TRBV5-6|TRBJ2-7
CASSLRSSSGRRNEQYF
TGTGCCAGCAGCTTAAGATCTTCTAGCGGGAGGAGGAACGAGCAGTACTTC
>NA|few|TRBV5-4|TRBJ1-1
CASTYGAENTEAFF
TGTGCCAGCACCTACGGTGCCGAGAACACTGAAGCTTTCTTT
>TRBD1|NA|TRBV29-1|TRBJ1-1
CSVDDREYTEAFF
TGCAGCGTCGACGACAGGGAATACACTGAAGCTTTCTTT
>NA|NA|TRBV9|TRBJ2-1
CASSVAEDEQFF
TGTGCCAGCAGCGTAGCAGAGGATGAGCAGTTCTTC
>NA|NA|TRBV20-1|TRBJ2-3
CSASAPSSTDTQYF
TGCAGTGCTAGTGCACCCTCTAGCACAGATACGCAGTATTTT
>NA|NA|TRBV25-1|TRBJ2-5
CASNRGAVETQYF
TGTGCCAGCAACCGGGGGGCGGTGGAGACCCAGTACTTC
>NA|NA|TRBV5-1|TRBJ2-1
CASSLGQGRTTYNEQFF
TGCGCCAGCAGCTTGGGGCAGGGACGCACTACCTACAATGAGCAGTTCTTC
>NA|NA|TRBV20-1|TRBJ1-2
CSAREPRVNYGYTF
TGCAGTGCTAGAGAACCCAGGGTTAACTATGGCTACACCTTC
>NA|NA|TRBV2|TRBJ2-5
CASRDPERTQTQYF
TGTGCCAGCAGGGACCCTGAGAGGACCCAGACCCAGTACTTC
>NA|many|TRBV11-2|TRBJ2-7
CASSLRGLTYEQYF
TGTGCCAGCAGCTTACGGGGTTTGACCTACGAGCAGTACTTC
>TRBD1|NA|TRBV18|TRBJ2-5
CASSHLTGTGNGEAQYF
TGTGCCAGCTCACACTTAACCGGGACAGGGAACGGAGAGGCCCAGTACTTC
>NA|many|TRBV2|TRBJ1-1
CASITTEAFF
TGTGCCAGCATAACGACTGAAGCTTTCTTT
>NA|many|TRBV2|TRBJ2-5
CASSFGGETQYF
TGTGCCAGCAGTTTTGGGGGCGAGACCCAGTACTTC
>NA|NA|TRBV7-2|TRBJ2-1
CASSFRPGTVDEQFF
TGTGCCAGCAGCTTTCGCCCAGGGACGGTCGATGAGCAGTTCTTC
>TRBD2|NA|TRBV6-2/TRBV6-3|TRBJ2-7
CASSYSGRLAGVYEQYF
TGTGCCAGCAGTTACTCAGGACGACTAGCGGGAGTCTACGAGCAGTACTTC
>NA|NA|TRBV28|TRBJ1-2
CASSLSQAHGYTF
TGTGCCAGCAGTTTATCGCAGGCTCATGGCTACACCTTC
>TRBD2|few|TRBV10-3|TRBJ2-5
CAIRPLAGDGGTQYF
TGTGCCATCAGACCGCTAGCGGGAGACGGAGGGACCCAGTACTTC
>NA|many|TRBV12-3/TRBV12-4|TRBJ2-3
CASSLGQPYTQYF
TGTGCCAGCAGTTTAGGACAGCCTTATACGCAGTATTTT
>TRBD1|many|TRBV28|TRBJ1-4
CASSLLDRVGLGKLFF
TGTGCCAGCAGTTTACTCGACAGGGTAGGATTAGGAAAACTGTTTTTT